These 5 T cell receptor beta chains were sequenced from one sample in a study of blood T cells in healthy people across ages. Through a sample-barcoded 5' primer and a J-beta primer mix, a second PCR was run for about 6 to 12 cycles. One entry per CDR3 protein results from TCRdb running MiXCR on the 5' RACE reads. Among about 1.5 million distinct CDR3 sequences, approximately 43% were seen once, and the ten largest hold approximately 4.1%. Sample: blood. Every receptor here comes from a woman under 30 in good health.

The genes are TRBV6-5 and TRBJ2-7, with a possible D match to TRBD1 (6 bases). The germline CDR1 and CDR2 sequences are MNHEY and SVGAGI. This CDR3 has 14 amino acids. V was cut by 6 bases and J by 3 bases, with 15 bases left in between. The CDR3 nucleotides are TGTGCCAGCAGAAAAGGACAGTCATACTACGAGCAGTACTTC. Its protein is CASRKGQSYYEQYF.

This clonotype was observed a few times. J is TRBJ2-7 and V is TRBV20-1, with D maybe TRBD2 (6 bases). The CDR3 runs to 11 residues. V lost 4 bases and J 7 bases, leaving 11 bases between the germline ends. Germline CDR1 is DFQATT and CDR2 is SNEGSKA (reference sequence). The CDR3 DNA reads as TGCAGTGCTACCAGGCGGGATGAGCAGTACTTC. Protein sequence: CSATRRDEQYF.

V gene TRBV12-3 or TRBV12-4 combines with J gene TRBJ2-7; 7 nucleotides align to TRBD2. CDR3 length: 14 amino acids. The V and J ends lost 1 base and 7 bases, in that order; junction bases with no gene match: 7. CDR3 region: CASSLGGRLVEQYF. Written as DNA, the CDR3 is TGTGCCAGCAGTTTAGGCGGGAGATTGGTTGAGCAGTACTTC.

This clonotype was detected only a few times. The rearrangement joins TRBV28 to TRBJ2-1; 10 bases align to TRBD2. V lost 10 bases to trimming and J lost 6 bases; unmatched junction nucleotides: 3. The CDR3 consists of 12 residues. Germline V gene sequence: CDR1 MDHEN, CDR2 SYDVKM. The CDR3: CATTSGVNEQFF. As DNA, the CDR3 is TGTGCCACCACTAGCGGGGTCAATGAGCAGTTCTTC.

The table lists this clonotype with a few counts. The chain links TRBV29-1 to TRBJ2-3; 7 bases fit TRBD2. This CDR3 comprises 14 residues. Germline trimming cut 3 bases from V and 3 bases from J; bases unmatched to any gene: 6. Germline lookup yields CDR1 SQVTM and CDR2 ANQGSEA. CDR3 amino acids: CSVDMGGGTDTQYF. In nucleotides, the CDR3 is TGCAGCGTTGACATGGGGGGGGGGACAGATACGCAGTATTTT.